This entry features one TCR beta chain sequence. Its antigen is as yet unknown. Primers included in the PCR were 60 Vbeta and 13 Jbeta primers. This table comes from immunoSEQ multiplex PCR, and its TCRdb copy is limited to in-frame clones, with some not included. The data show approximately 85,000 clones, 62% seen once. The data stem from a study of cytomegalovirus exposure and HLA in healthy donors. Study overall: There were approximately 400 genotyped donors. Of these, 81% fell in the genetic ancestry cluster associated with self-reported Caucasian donors.

Study results and caveats: According to a later analysis, donors in an Asian-associated ancestry cluster reportedly had fewer N-insertions than the roughly 630-donor mean. A list of about 180 TCR beta chains associated with cytomegalovirus was given.

The CDR3 covers 14 residues. Germline CDR1 reads SGHRS; CDR2 reads YFSETQ. The germline V and J ends were trimmed by 0 bases and 1 base, with 7 bases remaining between them. The V and J genes are TRBV5-1 and TRBJ1-1; a possible D gene is TRBD1 (5 bases). The clonotype comes from a woman in her 30s in good health and CMV-seropositive. The sequenced material came from PBMCs. The CDR3 loop is CASSLVGGNTEAFF. In DNA form, the CDR3 reads TGCGCCAGCAGCTTGGTGGGGGGGAACACTGAAGCTTTCTTT.